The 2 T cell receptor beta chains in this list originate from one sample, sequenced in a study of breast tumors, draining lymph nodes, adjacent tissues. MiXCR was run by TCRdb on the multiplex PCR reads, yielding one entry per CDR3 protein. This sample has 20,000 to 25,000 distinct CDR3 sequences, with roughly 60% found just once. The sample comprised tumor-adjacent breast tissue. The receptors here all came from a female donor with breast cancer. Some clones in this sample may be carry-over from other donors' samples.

CDR3 nucleotide sequence: TGTGCCAGCAGACTAGGACTAGCGGGAGGATACGAGCAGTACTTC. This sequence encodes CASRLGLAGGYEQYF. The chain carries TRBV3-1 and TRBJ2-7; 14 nucleotides align to TRBD2. Germline V lookup: CDR1 LGHDT, CDR2 YNNKEL (reference sequence). J lost 4 bases, V lost 6 bases, and 5 bases had no gene match. The CDR3 length is 15 residues.

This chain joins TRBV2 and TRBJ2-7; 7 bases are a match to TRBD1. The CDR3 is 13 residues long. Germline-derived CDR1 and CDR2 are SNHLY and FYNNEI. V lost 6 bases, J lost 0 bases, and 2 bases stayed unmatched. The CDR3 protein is CASRQGSSYEQYF. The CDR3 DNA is TGTGCCAGCAGACAGGGGAGCTCCTACGAGCAGTACTTC.